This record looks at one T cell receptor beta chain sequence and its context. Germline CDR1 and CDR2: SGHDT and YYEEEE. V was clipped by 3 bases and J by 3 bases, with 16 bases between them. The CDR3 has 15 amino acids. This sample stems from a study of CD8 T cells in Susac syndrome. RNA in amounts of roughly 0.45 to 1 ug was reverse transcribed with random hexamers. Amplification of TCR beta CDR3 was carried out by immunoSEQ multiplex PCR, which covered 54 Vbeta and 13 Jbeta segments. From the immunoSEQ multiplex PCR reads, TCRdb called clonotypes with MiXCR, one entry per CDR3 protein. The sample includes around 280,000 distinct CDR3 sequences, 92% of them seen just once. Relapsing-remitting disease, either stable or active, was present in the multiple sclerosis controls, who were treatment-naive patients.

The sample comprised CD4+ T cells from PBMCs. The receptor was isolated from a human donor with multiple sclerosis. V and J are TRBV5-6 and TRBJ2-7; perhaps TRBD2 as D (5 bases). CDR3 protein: CASSSDSRGNYEQYF. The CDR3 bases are TGTGCCAGCAGCTCTGACTCCCGGGGAAACTACGAGCAGTACTTC.